These T cell receptor beta chains were read from a single sample in a study of blood T cell repertoires in COVID-19. TCRdb's copy holds only in-frame clones and misses some; the assay was immunoSEQ multiplex PCR. The sample has some 200,000 clones, about 87% seen once. Sample: peripheral blood. These TCRs come from a man in his 70s with acute or convalescent COVID-19. The CDR3 runs from the conserved cysteine through the conserved F or W. Fields, in order: V gene, J gene, clone size, D gene, CDR3 DNA, CDR3 protein. D genes are given only for firm matches. Expanded clones are given a class, and other clones once, few, many or no size at all.

>TRBV7-2|TRBJ2-7|NA|NA
TGTGCCAGCAGCTTTGGGGGCAGGGGTGTGAAGCAGTACTTC
CASSFGGRGVKQYF
>TRBV11-2|TRBJ1-2|NA|TRBD1
TGTGCCAGCAGCTCAAGACCGGGACAGGGTGTCTACACCTTC
CASSSRPGQGVYTF
>TRBV7-2|TRBJ1-6|NA|NA
TGTGCCAGCAGCTTAGGCAGTCCTAGCCCCCTCCACTTT
CASSLGSPSPLHF
>TRBV4-2|TRBJ1-5|NA|NA
TGTGCCAGCAGCCAAGCTAGGGGGATTGGGAATCAGCCCCAGCATTTT
CASSQARGIGNQPQHF
>TRBV7-2|TRBJ2-2|NA|NA
TGTGCCAGCAGCTACGGGACTTATTACACCGGGGAGCTGTTTTTT
CASSYGTYYTGELFF
>TRBV5-1|TRBJ2-7|once|NA
TGCGCCAGCAGCTTGTCCCCGACAGGTTCCTACGAGCAGTACTTC
CASSLSPTGSYEQYF
>TRBV5-1|TRBJ2-1|NA|NA
TGCGCCAGCAGCTCTGGACTTGTCTACAATGAGCAGTTCTTC
CASSSGLVYNEQFF
>TRBV6-5|TRBJ2-7|NA|TRBD2
TGTGCCAGCAGTTACGGAGCGGGACTAGGCAAATACGAGCAGTACTTC
CASSYGAGLGKYEQYF
>TRBV16|TRBJ2-2|NA|NA
TGTGCCAGCAGCCAATCTCAGAACACCGGGGAGCTGTTTTTT
CASSQSQNTGELFF
>TRBV11-2|TRBJ2-5|NA|NA
TGTGCCAGCAGCTGGGGGGGGGCTCGGCAAGAGACCCAGTACTTC
CASSWGGARQETQYF
>TRBV5-6|TRBJ1-5|NA|NA
TGTGCCAGCAGCTTGGGACTGACAGCCGTAGGCAATCAGCCCCAGCATTTT
CASSLGLTAVGNQPQHF
>TRBV25-1|TRBJ2-1|NA|TRBD1
TGTGCCAGCAGTGAAATGACAGGGGGTATGTCCTACAATGAGCAGTTCTTC
CASSEMTGGMSYNEQFF
>TRBV7-2|TRBJ2-1|NA|TRBD1
TGTGCCAGCAGCCCCCCAGGACAGGACCTATACAATGAGCAGTTCTTC
CASSPPGQDLYNEQFF
>TRBV5-6|TRBJ2-5|NA|TRBD1
TGTGCCAGCAGCCAATTGGGACAGCAAGAGACCCAGTACTTC
CASSQLGQQETQYF
>TRBV11-3|TRBJ1-6|NA|NA
TGTGCCAGCAGCTTGGGGGGTGCGAATTCACCCCTCCACTTT
CASSLGGANSPLHF
>TRBV9|TRBJ1-3|NA|NA
TGTGCCAGCAGCGTGGGTCAGGGCTTTATTGGAAACACCATATATTTT
CASSVGQGFIGNTIYF
>TRBV2|TRBJ2-1|NA|TRBD2
TGTGCCAGCAGTTTTCCTAGCGGCTACAATGAGCAGTTCTTC
CASSFPSGYNEQFF
>TRBV2|TRBJ2-3|NA|TRBD1
TGTGCCAGAGCCCGGACAGGGGGCTCATTCGATACGCAGTATTTT
CARARTGGSFDTQYF
>TRBV28|TRBJ1-1|NA|TRBD1
TGTGCCAGCAGTTGGACAGGGGGCGGAGGCACTGAAGCTTTCTTT
CASSWTGGGGTEAFF
>TRBV7-2|TRBJ2-1|NA|NA
TGTGCCAGCAGCTTAGCGGGGGCCCAGGGTGAGCAGTTCTTC
CASSLAGAQGEQFF
>TRBV7-3|TRBJ2-1|NA|TRBD2
TGTGCCAGCAGCGACCGACTAGCGGGATACAATGAGCAGTTCTTC
CASSDRLAGYNEQFF
>TRBV2|TRBJ1-6|NA|NA
TGTGCCAGCAGTGCCGTTTTCTCACCCCTCCACTTT
CASSAVFSPLHF
>TRBV19|TRBJ1-5|NA|TRBD1
TGTGCCAGCGGGGGACAGGGGAGCAATCAGCCCCAGCATTTT
CASGGQGSNQPQHF
>TRBV19|TRBJ1-4|few|TRBD1
TGTGCCAGTAGTATGGGACAGGGCCTCGAAAAACTGTTTTTT
CASSMGQGLEKLFF
>TRBV19|TRBJ1-2|once|TRBD1
TGTGCCAGTAGTACCCAGGGGGCCGACTTCTATGGCTACACCTTC
CASSTQGADFYGYTF
>TRBV19|TRBJ2-2|NA|TRBD2
TGTGCCAGTAGTATAGACGGTGTGGGAGGGCGGCGGACCGGGGAGCTGTTTTTT
CASSIDGVGGRRTGELFF
>TRBV28|TRBJ2-3|NA|NA
TGTGCCAGCATTAGGGGGTTAACGCAGTATTTT
CASIRGLTQYF
>TRBV2|TRBJ2-4|once|TRBD1
TGTGCCAGCCACCGGGACAGGGGGCATGGAAACATTCAGTACTTC
CASHRDRGHGNIQYF
>TRBV7-3|TRBJ2-3|NA|NA
TGTGCCAGCAGCTTAATCCCTCTGGGGGGTACTAGCACAGATACGCAGTATTTT
CASSLIPLGGTSTDTQYF
>TRBV27|TRBJ1-2|once|NA
TGTGCCAGCACCCTTTTGGGGGGGGGCAACTATGGCTACACCTTC
CASTLLGGGNYGYTF
>TRBV10-3|TRBJ2-1|NA|NA
TGTGCCATCAGTGACCTACTAGCAGAATACAATGAGCAGTTCTTC
CAISDLLAEYNEQFF
>TRBV29-1|TRBJ1-1|NA|NA
TGCAGCGTTGAAGGGAGTCCAACTGAAGCTTTCTTT
CSVEGSPTEAFF
>TRBV28|TRBJ2-7|NA|NA
TGTGCCAGCAGTTTAGAGGCGGGAAACTCCTACGAGCAGTACTTC
CASSLEAGNSYEQYF